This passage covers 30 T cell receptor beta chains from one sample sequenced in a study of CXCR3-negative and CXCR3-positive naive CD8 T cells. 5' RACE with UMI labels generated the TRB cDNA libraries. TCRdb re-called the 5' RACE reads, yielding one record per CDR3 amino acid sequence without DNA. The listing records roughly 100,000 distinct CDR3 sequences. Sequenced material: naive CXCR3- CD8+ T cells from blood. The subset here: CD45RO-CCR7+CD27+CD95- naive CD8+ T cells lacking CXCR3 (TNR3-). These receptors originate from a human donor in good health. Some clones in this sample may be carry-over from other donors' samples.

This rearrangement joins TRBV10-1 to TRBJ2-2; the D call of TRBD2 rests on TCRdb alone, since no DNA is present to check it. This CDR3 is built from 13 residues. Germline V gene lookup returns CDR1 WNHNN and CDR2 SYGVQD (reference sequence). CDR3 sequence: CASQEGGTGELFF.

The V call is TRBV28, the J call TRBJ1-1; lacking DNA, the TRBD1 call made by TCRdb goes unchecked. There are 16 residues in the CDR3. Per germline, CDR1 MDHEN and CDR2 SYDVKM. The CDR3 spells CASSLRLTGENTEAFF.

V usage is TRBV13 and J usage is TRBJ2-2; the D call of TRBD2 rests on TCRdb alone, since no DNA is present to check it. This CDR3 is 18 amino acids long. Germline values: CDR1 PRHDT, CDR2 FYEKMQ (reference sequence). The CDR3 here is CASSGTLRTSGYTGELFF.

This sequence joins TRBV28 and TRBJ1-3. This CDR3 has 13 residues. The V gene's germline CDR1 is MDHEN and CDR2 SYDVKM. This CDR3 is CASSPFNGNTIYF.

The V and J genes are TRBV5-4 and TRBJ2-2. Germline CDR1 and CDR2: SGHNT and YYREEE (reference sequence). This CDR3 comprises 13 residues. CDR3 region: CASSIKITGELFF.

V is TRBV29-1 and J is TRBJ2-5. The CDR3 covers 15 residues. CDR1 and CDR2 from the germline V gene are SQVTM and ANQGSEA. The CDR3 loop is CSVDFLKDHQETQYF.

CDR3 sequence reads: CASKLNTEAFF. The rearrangement links TRBV7-9 to TRBJ1-1. This CDR3 spans 11 amino acids. The V gene's germline CDR1 is SEHNR and CDR2 FQNEAQ (reference sequence).

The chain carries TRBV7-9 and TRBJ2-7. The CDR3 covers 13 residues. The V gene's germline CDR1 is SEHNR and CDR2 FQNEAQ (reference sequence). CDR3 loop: CASSPPASYEQYF.

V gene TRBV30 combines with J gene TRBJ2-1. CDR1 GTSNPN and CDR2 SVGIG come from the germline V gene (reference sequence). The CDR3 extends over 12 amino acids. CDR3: CAWSAFVGEQFF. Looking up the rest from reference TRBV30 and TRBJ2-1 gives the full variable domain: SQTIHQWPATLVQPVGSPLSLECTVEGTSNPNLYWYRQAAGRGLQLLFYSVGIGQISSEVPQNLSASRPQDRQFILSSKKLLLSDSGFYLCAWSAFVGEQFFGPGTRLTVL.

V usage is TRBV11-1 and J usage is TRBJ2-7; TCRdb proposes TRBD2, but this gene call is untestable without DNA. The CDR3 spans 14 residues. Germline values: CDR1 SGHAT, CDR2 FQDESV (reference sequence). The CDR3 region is CASSIGTAGYEQYF.

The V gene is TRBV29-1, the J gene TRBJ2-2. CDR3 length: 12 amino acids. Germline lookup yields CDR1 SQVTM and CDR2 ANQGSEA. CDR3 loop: CSVLTSGGELFF.

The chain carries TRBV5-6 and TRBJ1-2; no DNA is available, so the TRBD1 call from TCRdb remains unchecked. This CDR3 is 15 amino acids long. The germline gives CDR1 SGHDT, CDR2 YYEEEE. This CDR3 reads CASSLDEGFSYGYTF.

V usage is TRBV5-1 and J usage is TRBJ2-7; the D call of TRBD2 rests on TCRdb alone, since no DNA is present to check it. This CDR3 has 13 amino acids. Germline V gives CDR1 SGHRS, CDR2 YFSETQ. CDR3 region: CASSFERTYEQYF.

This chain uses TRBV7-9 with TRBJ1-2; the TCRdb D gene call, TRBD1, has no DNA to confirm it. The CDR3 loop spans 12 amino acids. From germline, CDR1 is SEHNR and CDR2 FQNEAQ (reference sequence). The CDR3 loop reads CAGRLEGNGYTF.

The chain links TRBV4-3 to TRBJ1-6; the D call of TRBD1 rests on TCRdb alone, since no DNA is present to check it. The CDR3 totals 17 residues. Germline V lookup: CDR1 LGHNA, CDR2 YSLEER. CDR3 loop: CASSQEVGRGSASPLHF.

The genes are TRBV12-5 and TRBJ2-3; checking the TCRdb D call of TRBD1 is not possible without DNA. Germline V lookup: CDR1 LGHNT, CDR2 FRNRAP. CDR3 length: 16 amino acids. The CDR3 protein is CASGSNWDKNTDTQYF.

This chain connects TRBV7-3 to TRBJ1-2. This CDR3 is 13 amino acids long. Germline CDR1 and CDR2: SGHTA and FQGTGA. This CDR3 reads CASSLTPNYGYTF.

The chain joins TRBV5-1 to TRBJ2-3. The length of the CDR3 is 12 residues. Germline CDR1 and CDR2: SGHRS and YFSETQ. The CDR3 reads CASSQDAYTQYF.

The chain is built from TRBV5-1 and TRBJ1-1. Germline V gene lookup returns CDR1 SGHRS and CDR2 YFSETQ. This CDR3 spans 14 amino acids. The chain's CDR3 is CASSLDPGGTEAFF.

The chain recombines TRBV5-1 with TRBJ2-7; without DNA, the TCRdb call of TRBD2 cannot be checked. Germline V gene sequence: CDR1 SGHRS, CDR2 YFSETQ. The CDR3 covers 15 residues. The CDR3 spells CASSPPSRGSWEQYF.

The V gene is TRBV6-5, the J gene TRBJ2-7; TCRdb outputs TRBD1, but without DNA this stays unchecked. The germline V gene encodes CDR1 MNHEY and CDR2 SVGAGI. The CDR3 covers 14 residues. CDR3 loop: CASSWTGGSYEQYF.

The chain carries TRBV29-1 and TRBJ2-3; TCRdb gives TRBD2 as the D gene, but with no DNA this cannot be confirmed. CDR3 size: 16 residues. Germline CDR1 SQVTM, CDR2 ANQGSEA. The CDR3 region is CSVEDLLAGVADTQYF.

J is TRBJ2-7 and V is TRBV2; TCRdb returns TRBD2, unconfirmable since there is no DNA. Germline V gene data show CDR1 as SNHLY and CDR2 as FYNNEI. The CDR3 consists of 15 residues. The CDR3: CASSPRPSGSDEQYF.

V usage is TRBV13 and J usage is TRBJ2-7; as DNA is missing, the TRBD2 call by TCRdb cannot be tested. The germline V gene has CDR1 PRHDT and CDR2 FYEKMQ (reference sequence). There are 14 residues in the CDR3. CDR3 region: CASSLGQPSHEQYF.

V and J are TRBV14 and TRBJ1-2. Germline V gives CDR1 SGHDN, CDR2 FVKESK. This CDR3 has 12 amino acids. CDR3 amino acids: CASSQRFYGYTF.

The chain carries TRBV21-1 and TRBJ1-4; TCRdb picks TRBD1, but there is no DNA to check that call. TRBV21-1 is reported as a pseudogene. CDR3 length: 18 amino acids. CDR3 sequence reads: CASSLRAGARGFGEKLFF.

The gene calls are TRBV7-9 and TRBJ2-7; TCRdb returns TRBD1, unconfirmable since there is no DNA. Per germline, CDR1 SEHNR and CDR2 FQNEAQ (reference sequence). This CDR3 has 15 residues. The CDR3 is CASSCPGTGGLEQYF.

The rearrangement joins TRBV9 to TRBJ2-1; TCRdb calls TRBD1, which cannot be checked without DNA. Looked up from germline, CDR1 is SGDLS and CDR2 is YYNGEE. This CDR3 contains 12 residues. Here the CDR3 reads CASSVGGSEQFF.

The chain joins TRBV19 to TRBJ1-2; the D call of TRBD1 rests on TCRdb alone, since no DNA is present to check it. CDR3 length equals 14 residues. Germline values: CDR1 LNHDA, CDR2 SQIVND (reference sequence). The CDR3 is CASSPDRGINGYTF.

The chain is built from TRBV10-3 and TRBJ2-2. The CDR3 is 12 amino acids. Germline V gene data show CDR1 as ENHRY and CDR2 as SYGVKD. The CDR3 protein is CAISAAAGELFF.